Shown below are 21 T cell receptor beta chains from a single sample sequenced in a study of regulatory T cells in long-lasting Graves disease (dated by TCRdb to 2020 to 2022). The library was made by multiplex PCR. The sequencer listed for this sample is Illumina HiSeq 4000. CDR3 regions were amplified by Arm-PCR with iRepertoire HTBI primers to construct TCR beta libraries. The public reads were quality trimmed at Q25 with fastp and then assembled into clones with MiXCR by TCRdb, keeping productive beta chains. Rows with one shared CDR3 protein collapse into an entry with the most common genes and DNA. This sample is represented by roughly 410,000 distinct CDR3 sequences; approximately 16% of them were singletons. The ten largest clones represent roughly 8% of the sample. The time point label of this sample denotes: newly diagnosed GD, antithyroid drugs for less than 3 months. RNA was extracted from PBMCs in TRIzol for both TCR sequencing and RNA sequencing.

These data are also associated with another study on T cells in Graves' hyperthyroidism and ophthalmopathy.

The material was peripheral blood mononuclear cells (PBMCs), obtained at new diagnosis, from a patient treated with antithyroid drugs. Receptors originate from a woman aged 40 to 50 with Graves disease. Donor details come from another sample of the same person, matched by shared clones.

This clonotype showed up many times. The chain uses TRBV7-9 and TRBJ1-1; the D gene is possibly TRBD1 (6 bases). Germline V gene sequence: CDR1 SEHNR, CDR2 FQNEAQ (reference sequence). This CDR3 region has 16 residues. Trimming removed 5 bases from V and 0 bases from J, with 16 bases in between. The CDR3 protein is CASSIPGGRLNTEAFF. The CDR3 nucleotides read TGTGCCAGCAGCATCCCTGGGGGGCGCCTGAACACTGAAGCTTTCTTT.

V is TRBV6-1 and J is TRBJ1-1; possibly TRBD1 for D (5 bases). CDR3 length equals 13 residues. Germline V gene lookup returns CDR1 MNHNS and CDR2 SASEGT. Trimming pared 0 bases from V and 11 bases from J, leaving 13 bases between. CDR3 sequence reads: CASSEADRAQAFF. The CDR3 DNA reads TGTGCCAGCAGTGAAGCAGACAGAGCCCAGGCTTTCTTT.

In its sample, this clonotype was seen a few times. CDR3 bases: TGTGCCAGCAGCTTAGGGTCATTTACTACAGATACGCAGTATTTT. Its protein product is CASSLGSFTTDTQYF. V and J are TRBV7-9 and TRBJ2-3, with no clear D. Trimming shortened V by 1 base and J by 3 bases, and 11 bases separated the two germline ends. CDR3 length: 15 amino acids. Germline V CDR1 and CDR2: SEHNR, FQNEAQ (reference sequence).

This clonotype has a count of ten or more. This chain connects TRBV20-1 to TRBJ2-7; TRBD1 aligns across 7 bases. Germline loops: CDR1 DFQATT, CDR2 SNEGSKA (reference sequence). V trimming: 6 bases; J trimming: 3 bases; junction bases outside the gene matches: 8. CDR3 length: 13 residues. For the CDR3, the DNA is TGCAGTGCGCTACCCGGACAGGTCTACGAGCAGTACTTC. This sequence encodes CSALPGQVYEQYF.

This clonotype showed up just a few times. This chain links TRBV29-1 with TRBJ2-2, with TRBD2 as a possible D gene (6 bases). The germline V gene encodes CDR1 SQVTM and CDR2 ANQGSEA. V lost 6 bases, J lost 3 bases, and 14 bases lay in between. This CDR3 has 14 residues. CDR3 nucleotide sequence: TGCAGCGTGGCTGACGGGAGCGACACCGGGGAGCTGTTTTTT. The encoded protein is CSVADGSDTGELFF.

The rearrangement uses TRBV12-3 or TRBV12-4 and TRBJ2-1; 10 bases are shared with TRBD2. V gave up 6 bases and J gave up 6 bases; unmatched junction bases: 5. This CDR3 spans 14 amino acids. CDR3 region: CASRLSSGSNEQFF. In nucleotides, the CDR3 is TGTGCCAGCAGGCTATCTAGCGGGAGCAATGAGCAGTTCTTC.

This clonotype was recorded many times. The V and J genes are TRBV7-2 and TRBJ2-5; weak D call: TRBD2 (6 bases). V dropped 1 base and J dropped 5 bases, with 14 bases sitting between them. The CDR3 is 15 residues long. Germline V gene lookup returns CDR1 SGHTA and CDR2 FQGNSA. DNA of the CDR3: TGTGCCAGCAGCTTAGGGATGGGAGGTGGGGAGACCCAGTACTTC. This translates into CASSLGMGGGETQYF.

This clonotype occurred many times. The junction departs from germline at one end; a sequencing error may be responsible. The gene calls are TRBV5-1 and TRBJ1-2; a weak D match, TRBD1 (5 bases). CDR1 and CDR2 from the germline V gene are SGHRS and YFSETQ. CDR3 length equals 15 residues. As DNA, the CDR3 is TGTGCCAGCAGCTCTATCCAGGGATACAACTATGGCTACACCTTC. This translates into CASSSIQGYNYGYTF.

This clonotype was detected many times. This chain links TRBV12-3 or TRBV12-4 with TRBJ2-1; 7 nucleotides agree with TRBD2. J lost 0 bases, V lost 8 bases, and 7 bases had no gene match. The CDR3 extends over 15 amino acids. Here the CDR3 DNA reads TGTGCCAGCGGCCGGGGCGGGAGCTCCTACAATGAGCAGTTCTTC. This encodes CASGRGGSSYNEQFF.

Only a few counts were recorded for this clonotype. The chain is built from TRBV28 and TRBJ2-2, with a possible D match to TRBD2 (6 bases). Trimming left V 7 bases short and J 5 bases short, with 23 bases between. Germline V gene sequence: CDR1 MDHEN, CDR2 SYDVKM. The length of the CDR3 is 17 residues. The chain's CDR3 is CASNDYRGASRTGELFF. The CDR3 DNA follows: TGTGCCAGCAACGATTATCGCGGGGCCTCGAGAACCGGGGAGCTGTTTTTT.

This clonotype has ten or more counts. This chain connects TRBV28 to TRBJ1-2; 9 bases are a match to TRBD1. Germline V lookup: CDR1 MDHEN, CDR2 SYDVKM. This CDR3 has 15 residues. V shed 8 bases and J 6 bases; nucleotides not matched to a gene: 13. The CDR3 region has the DNA TGTGCCAGCCAGGACAGGGGCCTGAAGTGGAATGGCTACACCTTC. It encodes CASQDRGLKWNGYTF.

Regarding this clonotype: A much larger clone sits a single nucleotide away, making a read error possible. The J gene is TRBJ1-5, the V gene TRBV2; D not certain. The CDR3 runs 13 residues. Looked up from germline, CDR1 is SNHLY and CDR2 is FYNNEI. V lost 8 bases and J lost 3, with 11 bases in between. The chain's CDR3 is CASRVEANQPQHF. CDR3 DNA sequence: TGTGCCAGCCGGGTGGAGGCCAATCAGCCCCAGCATTTT.

This clonotype occurred many times. The rearrangement joins TRBV3-1 to TRBJ2-5, with 10 bases identical to TRBD2. There are 20 residues in the CDR3. Germline values: CDR1 LGHDT, CDR2 YNNKEL (reference sequence). Trimming took 0 bases from V and 5 from J; bases not matched to a gene: 18. The CDR3 DNA sequence: TGTGCCAGCAGCCAAGATCGCGCTAGCGGGAGTGCACCGGGTCTGGAGACCCAGTACTTC. It is translated as CASSQDRASGSAPGLETQYF.

Ten or more counts support this clonotype. The rearrangement uses TRBV6-2 or TRBV6-3 and TRBJ2-7; TRBD1 matches at 7 bases. The CDR3 runs 18 residues. With V trimmed by 1 base and J by 3 bases, 15 bases remained unmatched. Germline V CDR1 and CDR2: MNHEY, SVGEGT. The chain's CDR3 is CASSYLGQSIAEFYEQYF. The CDR3 DNA follows: TGTGCCAGCAGTTACTTGGGACAGTCTATAGCAGAATTCTACGAGCAGTACTTC.

This clonotype appeared many times. The chain carries TRBV5-8 and TRBJ2-7; 13 positions match TRBD2. This CDR3 is built from 14 residues. Unmatched junction bases numbered 4, after V lost 4 bases and J lost 6 bases. Germline V gene sequence: CDR1 SGHTS, CDR2 YDEGEE. CDR3 coding DNA: TGTGCCAGCAGCCCCAGACTAGCGGGAGGCGAGCAGTACTTC. This gives the protein CASSPRLAGGEQYF.

J is TRBJ2-3 and V is TRBV4-3, with D unresolved. This CDR3 contains 14 residues. V lost 0 bases and J 4 bases, leaving 8 bases between the germline ends. The V gene's germline CDR1 is LGHNA and CDR2 YSLEER. The CDR3 here is CASSQDPISDTQYF. The DNA of the CDR3 is TGCGCCAGCAGCCAAGATCCAATTTCAGATACGCAGTATTTT.

The V gene is TRBV4-3, the J gene TRBJ1-2; 8 nucleotides align to TRBD1. Germline lookup yields CDR1 LGHNA and CDR2 YSLEER. CDR3 length: 16 residues. V lost 3 bases, J lost 6 bases, and 12 bases stayed unmatched. CDR3 loop: CASSQLPEETGDGYTF. The CDR3 bases are TGCGCCAGCAGCCAGCTCCCCGAGGAGACAGGGGATGGCTACACCTTC.

The chain combines TRBV5-1 with TRBJ2-7, with 14 nucleotides matching TRBD2. The CDR3 consists of 17 residues. The trim removed 4 bases at V and 0 bases at J, leaving 6 bases unmatched. Germline CDR1 and CDR2: SGHRS and YFSETQ. The CDR3 loop is CASSAGLAGASSYEQYF. The DNA for the CDR3 is TGCGCCAGCAGCGCGGGACTAGCGGGAGCTTCCTCCTACGAGCAGTACTTC.

The J gene is TRBJ2-1, the V gene TRBV12-3 or TRBV12-4, with 9 bases lining up with TRBD2. The J call is in doubt because the DNA end fits TRBJ2-5 better. The length of the CDR3 is 16 residues. The CDR3 sequence is CASSPGVGGRGETQYF. The CDR3 nucleotides read TGTGCCAGCAGTCCAGGGGTAGGCGGGAGGGGGGAGACCCAGTACTTC.

This clonotype was observed a handful of times. The chain combines TRBV11-3 with TRBJ1-3; perhaps TRBD1 as D (5 bases). Germline V lookup: CDR1 SGHNT, CDR2 YENEEA. The CDR3 runs to 17 residues. The ends were cut back, 5 bases at V and 0 bases at J, with 17 bases in the middle. This chain's CDR3 is CASSPQGGVLSGNTIYF. CDR3 coding DNA: TGTGCCAGCAGCCCACAAGGAGGGGTCCTCTCTGGAAACACCATATATTTT. Complete variable domain (other parts from reference TRBV11-3 and TRBJ1-3): EAGVVQSPRYKIIEKKQPVAFWCNPISGHNTLYWYLQNLGQGPELLIRYENEEAVDDSQLPKDRFSAERLKGVDSTLKIQPAELGDSAVYLCASSPQGGVLSGNTIYFGEGSWLTVV.

This clonotype was counted only a few times. The gene calls are TRBV7-2 and TRBJ2-1; D not certain. This CDR3 is 18 amino acids long. Trimming removed 4 bases from V and 5 bases from J, with 24 bases in between. Germline V lookup: CDR1 SGHTA, CDR2 FQGNSA. The CDR3, as DNA: TGTGCCAGCAGCTCAGCCGGTGAGTCTTCGGAGCTCAACAATGAGCAGTTCTTC. Its translation: CASSSAGESSELNNEQFF.